These 4 T cell receptor beta chains share one sample of origin, sequenced in a study of T cells after yellow fever vaccination. TCRdb itself ran the 5' RACE reads through MiXCR, one entry per CDR3 protein. In the table there are 200,000 to 300,000 distinct CDR3 sequences, over 6.5% of which are singletons. This material consisted of CD4+ T cells sorted from PBMCs, taken on the day of the yellow fever booster vaccination. Receptor source: a man aged 25 to 40 who received the YFV17D yellow fever vaccine.

The rearrangement joins TRBV27 to TRBJ1-5; maybe TRBD1 (5 bases). V gave up 6 bases and J gave up 0 bases, with 12 bases separating them. The CDR3 spans 15 residues. Per the germline V gene, CDR1 is MNHEY and CDR2 is SMNVEV (reference sequence). The chain's CDR3 is CASSGRGYSNQPQHF. For the CDR3, the DNA is TGTGCCAGCAGCGGTCGGGGGTATAGCAATCAGCCCCAGCATTTT.

This clonotype was observed a few times. In DNA, the CDR3 is TGCGCCAGCAGCTTCTCCAGGGGCTTGGATGAGCAGTTCTTC. It is translated as CASSFSRGLDEQFF. The V call is TRBV5-1, the J call TRBJ2-1, with D tentatively TRBD1 (6 bases). With 2 bases removed from V and 8 bases from J, the gap between germline ends came to 14 bases. The length of the CDR3 is 14 residues. Germline CDR1 SGHRS, CDR2 YFSETQ. The full variable domain, its missing parts supplied by reference TRBV5-1 and TRBJ2-1, is KAGVTQTPRYLIKTRGQQVTLSCSPISGHRSVSWYQQTPGQGLQFLFEYFSETQRNKGNFPGRFSGRQFSNSRSEMNVSTLELGDSALYLCASSFSRGLDEQFFGPGTRLTVL.

A few counts support this clonotype. The chain uses TRBV28 and TRBJ2-2, with D perhaps TRBD2 (6 bases). The V end was cut by 8 bases, the J end by 2 bases, with 15 bases between. Germline loops: CDR1 MDHEN, CDR2 SYDVKM. The CDR3 extends over 15 amino acids. The CDR3 spells CASRGRDQNTGELFF. CDR3 in DNA: TGTGCCAGCCGCGGGCGGGACCAAAACACCGGGGAGCTGTTTTTT.

The rearrangement uses TRBV19 and TRBJ2-1; 12 positions match TRBD2. This CDR3 comprises 17 residues. Germline V CDR1 and CDR2: LNHDA, SQIVND (reference sequence). Trimming cost V 6 bases and J 3 bases; bases outside gene matches: 9. CDR3 amino acids: CASSLLGLAGYYNEQFF. The DNA for the CDR3 is TGTGCCAGTAGCTTACTCGGACTAGCGGGATACTACAATGAGCAGTTCTTC.